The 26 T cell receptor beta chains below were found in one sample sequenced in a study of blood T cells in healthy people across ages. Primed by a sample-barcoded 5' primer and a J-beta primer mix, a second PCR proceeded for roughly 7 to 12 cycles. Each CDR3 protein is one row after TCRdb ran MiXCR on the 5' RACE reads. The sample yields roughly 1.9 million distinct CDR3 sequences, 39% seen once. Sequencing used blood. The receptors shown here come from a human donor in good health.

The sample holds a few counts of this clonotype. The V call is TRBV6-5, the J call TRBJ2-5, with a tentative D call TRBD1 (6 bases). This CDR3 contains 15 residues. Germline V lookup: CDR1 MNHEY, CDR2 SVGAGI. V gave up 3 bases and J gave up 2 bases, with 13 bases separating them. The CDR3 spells CASSYLRDNQETQYF. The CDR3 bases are TGTGCCAGCAGTTATCTCAGGGACAATCAAGAGACCCAGTACTTC.

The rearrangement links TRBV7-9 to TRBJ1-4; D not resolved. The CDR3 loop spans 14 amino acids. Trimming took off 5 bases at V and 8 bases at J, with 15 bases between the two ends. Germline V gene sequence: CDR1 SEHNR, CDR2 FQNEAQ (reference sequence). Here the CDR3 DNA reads TGTGCCAGCAGCCAAACCCGCTCGGCCGAAAAACTGTTTTTT. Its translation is CASSQTRSAEKLFF.

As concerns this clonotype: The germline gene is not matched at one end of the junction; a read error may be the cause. DNA of the CDR3: TGTGACAGCAGTTACTCAGGCCTAGTCGAGCAGTACTTC. Protein: CDSSYSGLVEQYF. This chain links TRBV6-2 or TRBV6-3 with TRBJ2-7; D not resolved. CDR3 length equals 13 residues. CDR1 is MNHEY, CDR2 SVGEGT, per germline.

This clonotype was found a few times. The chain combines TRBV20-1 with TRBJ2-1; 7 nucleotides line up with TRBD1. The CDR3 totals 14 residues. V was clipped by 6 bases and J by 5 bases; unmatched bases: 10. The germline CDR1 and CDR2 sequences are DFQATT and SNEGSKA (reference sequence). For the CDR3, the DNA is TGCAGTGCGAACACAGGGGTAAAGGACAATGAGCAGTTCTTC. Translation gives CSANTGVKDNEQFF.

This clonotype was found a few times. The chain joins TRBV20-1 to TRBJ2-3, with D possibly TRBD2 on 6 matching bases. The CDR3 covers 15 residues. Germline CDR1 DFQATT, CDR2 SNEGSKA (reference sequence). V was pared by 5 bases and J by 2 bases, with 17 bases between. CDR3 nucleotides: TGCAGTGCTGGGATCCCGGGACTCAACACAGATACGCAGTATTTT. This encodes CSAGIPGLNTDTQYF.

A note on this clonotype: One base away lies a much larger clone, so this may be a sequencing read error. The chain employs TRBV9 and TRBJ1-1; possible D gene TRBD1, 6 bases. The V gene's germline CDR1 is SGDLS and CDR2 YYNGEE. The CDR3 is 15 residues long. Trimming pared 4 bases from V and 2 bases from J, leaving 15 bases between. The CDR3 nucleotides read TGTGCCAGCAGCTTGGGGGGGACATTTAACACTGAAGCTTTCTTT. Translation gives CASSLGGTFNTEAFF.

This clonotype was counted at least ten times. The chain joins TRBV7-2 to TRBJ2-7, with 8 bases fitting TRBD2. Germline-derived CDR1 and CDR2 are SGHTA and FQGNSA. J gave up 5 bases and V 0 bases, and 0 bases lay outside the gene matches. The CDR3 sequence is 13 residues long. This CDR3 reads CASSLARGDEQYF. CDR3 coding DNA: TGTGCCAGCAGCTTAGCGCGGGGGGACGAGCAGTACTTC.

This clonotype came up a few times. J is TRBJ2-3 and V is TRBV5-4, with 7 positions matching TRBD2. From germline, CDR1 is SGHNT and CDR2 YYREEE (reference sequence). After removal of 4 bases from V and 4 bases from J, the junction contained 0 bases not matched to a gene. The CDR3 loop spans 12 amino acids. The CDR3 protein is CASSREADTQYF. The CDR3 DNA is TGTGCCAGCAGCCGGGAGGCAGATACGCAGTATTTT.

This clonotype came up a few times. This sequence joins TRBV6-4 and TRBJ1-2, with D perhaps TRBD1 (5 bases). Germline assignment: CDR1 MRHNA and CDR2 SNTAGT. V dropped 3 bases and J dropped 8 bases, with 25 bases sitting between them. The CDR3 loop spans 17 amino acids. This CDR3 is CASSETPFDWGVGGYTF. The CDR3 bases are TGTGCCAGCAGTGAAACCCCCTTTGATTGGGGGGTGGGCGGCTACACCTTC.

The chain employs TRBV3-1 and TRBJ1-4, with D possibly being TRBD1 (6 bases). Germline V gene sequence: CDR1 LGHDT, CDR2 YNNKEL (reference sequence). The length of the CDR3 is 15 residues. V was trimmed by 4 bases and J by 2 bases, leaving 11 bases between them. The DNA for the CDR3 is TGTGCCAGCAGCCTCGTCACAGGGACTAATGAAAAACTGTTTTTT. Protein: CASSLVTGTNEKLFF. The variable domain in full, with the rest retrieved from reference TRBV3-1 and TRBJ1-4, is DTAVSQTPKYLVTQMGNDKSIKCEQNLGHDTMYWYKQDSKKFLKIMFSYNNKELIINETVPNRFSPKSPDKAHLNLHINSLELGDSAVYFCASSLVTGTNEKLFFGSGTQLSVL.

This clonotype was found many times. This CDR3 reads CATSRDSMDRGDEQFF. The CDR3 DNA is TGTGCCACCAGCAGAGATTCGATGGACAGGGGAGATGAGCAGTTCTTC. The chain employs TRBV15 and TRBJ2-1; TRBD1 agrees at 9 bases. The J segment lost 8 bases and the V segment lost 0 bases, leaving 8 bases of the junction unmatched. The CDR3 sequence is 16 residues long. Per the germline V gene, CDR1 is LNHNV and CDR2 is YYDKDF (reference sequence). The entire variable domain, with the rest obtained from reference TRBV15 and TRBJ2-1, is as follows: DAMVIQNPRYQVTQFGKPVTLSCSQTLNHNVMYWYQQKSSQAPKLLFHYYDKDFNNEADTPDNFQSRRPNTSFCFLDIRSPGLGDTAMYLCATSRDSMDRGDEQFFGPGTRLTVL.

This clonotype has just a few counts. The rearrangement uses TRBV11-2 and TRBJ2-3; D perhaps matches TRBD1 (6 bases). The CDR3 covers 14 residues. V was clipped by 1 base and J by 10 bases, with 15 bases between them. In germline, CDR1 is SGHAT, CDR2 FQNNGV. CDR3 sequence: CASSLGVGRGAQYF. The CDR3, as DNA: TGTGCCAGCAGCTTAGGAGTAGGCAGGGGTGCGCAGTATTTT.

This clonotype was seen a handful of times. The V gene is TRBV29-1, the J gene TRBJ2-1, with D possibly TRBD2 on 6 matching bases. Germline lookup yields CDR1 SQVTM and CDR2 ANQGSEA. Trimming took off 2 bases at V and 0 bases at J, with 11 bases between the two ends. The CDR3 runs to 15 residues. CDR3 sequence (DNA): TGCAGCGTTGAACCATTAGCGGTCTCCTACAATGAGCAGTTCTTC. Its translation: CSVEPLAVSYNEQFF.

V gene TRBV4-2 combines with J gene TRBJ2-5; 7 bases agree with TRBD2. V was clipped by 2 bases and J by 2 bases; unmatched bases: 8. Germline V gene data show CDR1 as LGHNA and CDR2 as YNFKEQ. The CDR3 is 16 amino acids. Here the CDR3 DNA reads TGTGCCAGCAGCCAACAAAATCTAGCGGTGCAAGAGACCCAGTACTTC. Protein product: CASSQQNLAVQETQYF.

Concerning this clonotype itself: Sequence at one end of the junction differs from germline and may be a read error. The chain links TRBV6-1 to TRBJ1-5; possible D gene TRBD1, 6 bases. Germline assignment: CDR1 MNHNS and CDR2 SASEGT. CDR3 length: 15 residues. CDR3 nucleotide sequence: TGTGCCAGCCGTGAAGCAGGGGTTTGGGATCAGCCCCAGCATTTT. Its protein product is CASREAGVWDQPQHF.

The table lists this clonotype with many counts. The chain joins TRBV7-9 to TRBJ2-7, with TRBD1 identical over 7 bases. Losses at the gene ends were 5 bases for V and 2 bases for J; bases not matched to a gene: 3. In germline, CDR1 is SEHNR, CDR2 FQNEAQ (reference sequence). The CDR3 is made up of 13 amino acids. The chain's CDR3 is CASSRTGTYEQYF. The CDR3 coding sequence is TGTGCCAGCAGCCGGACAGGAACCTACGAGCAGTACTTC.

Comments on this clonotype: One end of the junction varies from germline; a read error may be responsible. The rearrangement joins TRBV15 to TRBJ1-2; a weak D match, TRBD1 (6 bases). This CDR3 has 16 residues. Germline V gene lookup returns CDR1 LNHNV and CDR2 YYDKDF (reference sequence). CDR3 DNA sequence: TGTGTCACCAGCAGAGAGAGGACAGCCCTTGGCTATGGCTACACCTTC. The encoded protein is CVTSRERTALGYGYTF.

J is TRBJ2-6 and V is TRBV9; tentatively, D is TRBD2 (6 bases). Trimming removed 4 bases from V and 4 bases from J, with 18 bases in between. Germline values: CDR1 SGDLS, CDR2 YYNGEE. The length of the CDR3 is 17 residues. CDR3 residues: CASSPHGWGDGANVLTF. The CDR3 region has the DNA TGTGCCAGCAGCCCCCACGGTTGGGGGGACGGGGCCAACGTCCTGACTTTC.

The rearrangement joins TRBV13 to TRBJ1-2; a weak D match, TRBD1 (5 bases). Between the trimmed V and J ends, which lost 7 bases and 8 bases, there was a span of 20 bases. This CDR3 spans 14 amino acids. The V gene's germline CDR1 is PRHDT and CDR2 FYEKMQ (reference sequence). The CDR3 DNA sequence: TGTGCCAGCACCGGGACCGGAAGGGCTGGCGGCTACACCTTC. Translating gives CASTGTGRAGGYTF.

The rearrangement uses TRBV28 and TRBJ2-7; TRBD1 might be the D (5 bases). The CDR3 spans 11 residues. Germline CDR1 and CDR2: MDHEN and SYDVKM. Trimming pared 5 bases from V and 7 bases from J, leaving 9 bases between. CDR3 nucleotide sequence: TGTGCCAGCAGTCAAAGGACAGAGCAGTACTTC. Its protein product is CASSQRTEQYF.

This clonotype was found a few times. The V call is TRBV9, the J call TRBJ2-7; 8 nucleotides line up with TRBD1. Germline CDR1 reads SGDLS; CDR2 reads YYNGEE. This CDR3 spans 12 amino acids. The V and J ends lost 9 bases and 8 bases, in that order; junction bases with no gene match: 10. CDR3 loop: CATLSGTGQQYF. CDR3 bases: TGTGCCACTCTTTCCGGGACAGGTCAGCAGTACTTC.

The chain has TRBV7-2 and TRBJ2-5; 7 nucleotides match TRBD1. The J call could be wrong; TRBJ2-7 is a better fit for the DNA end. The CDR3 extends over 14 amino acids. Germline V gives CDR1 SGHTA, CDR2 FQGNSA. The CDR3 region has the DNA TGTGCCAGCAGCCCACTAAGGGGGCGAAGCGAGCAGTACTTC. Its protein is CASSPLRGRSEQYF.

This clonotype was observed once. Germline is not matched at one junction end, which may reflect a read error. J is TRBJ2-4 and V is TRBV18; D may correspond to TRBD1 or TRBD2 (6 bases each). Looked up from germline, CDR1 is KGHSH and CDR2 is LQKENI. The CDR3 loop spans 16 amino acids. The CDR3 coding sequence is TGTGCCAGCTCACGGACAGAGTTACTAGCCAAAAACATTCGGTACTTC. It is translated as CASSRTELLAKNIRYF.

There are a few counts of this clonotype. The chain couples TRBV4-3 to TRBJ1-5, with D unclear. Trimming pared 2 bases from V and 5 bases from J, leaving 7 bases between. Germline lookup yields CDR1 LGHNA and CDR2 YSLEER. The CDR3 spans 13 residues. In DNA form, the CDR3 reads TGCGCCAGCAGCCAATTATGGGATCAGCCCCAGCATTTT. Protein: CASSQLWDQPQHF.

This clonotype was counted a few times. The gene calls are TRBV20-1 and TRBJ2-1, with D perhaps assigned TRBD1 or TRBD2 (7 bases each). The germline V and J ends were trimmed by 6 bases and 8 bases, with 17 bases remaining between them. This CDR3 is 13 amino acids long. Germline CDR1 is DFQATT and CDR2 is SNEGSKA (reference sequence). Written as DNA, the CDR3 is TGCAGTGCACAAGAGACAGGGAGGGATGAGCAGTTCTTC. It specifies CSAQETGRDEQFF.

CDR3 nucleotides: TGTGCCATCTCGGCGCCCCCCGGAGGGAATGAGCAGTACTTC. Protein: CAISAPPGGNEQYF. The chain links TRBV10-3 to TRBJ2-5; D is possibly TRBD2 (6 bases). V lost 8 bases and J 11 bases, leaving 24 bases between the germline ends. This CDR3 region has 14 residues. Per the germline V gene, CDR1 is ENHRY and CDR2 is SYGVKD.